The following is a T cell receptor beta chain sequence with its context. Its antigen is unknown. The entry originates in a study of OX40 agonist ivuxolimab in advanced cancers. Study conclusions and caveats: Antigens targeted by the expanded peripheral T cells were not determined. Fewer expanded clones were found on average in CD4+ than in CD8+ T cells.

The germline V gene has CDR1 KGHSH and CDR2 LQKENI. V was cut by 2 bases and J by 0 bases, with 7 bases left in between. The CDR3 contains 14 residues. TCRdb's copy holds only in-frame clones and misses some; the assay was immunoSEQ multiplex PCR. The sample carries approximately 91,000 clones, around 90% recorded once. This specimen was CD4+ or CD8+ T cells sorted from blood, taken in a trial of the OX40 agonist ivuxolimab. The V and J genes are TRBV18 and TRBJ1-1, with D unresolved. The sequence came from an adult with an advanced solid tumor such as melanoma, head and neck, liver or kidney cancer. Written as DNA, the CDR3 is TGTGCCAGCTCACCAGGCGGTCTGAACACTGAAGCTTTCTTT. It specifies CASSPGGLNTEAFF.